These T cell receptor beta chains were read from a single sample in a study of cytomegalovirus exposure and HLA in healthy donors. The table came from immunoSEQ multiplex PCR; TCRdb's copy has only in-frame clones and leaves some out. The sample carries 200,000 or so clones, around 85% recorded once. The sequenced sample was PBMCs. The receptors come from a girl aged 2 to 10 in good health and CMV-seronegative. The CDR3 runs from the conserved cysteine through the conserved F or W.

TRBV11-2,CASSLVDEQYF
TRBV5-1,CASTAPHGNEQYF
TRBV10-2,CASSDPGGNGYTF
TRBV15,CATSAYPGKGETQYF
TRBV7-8,CASSLGPRGAENIQYF
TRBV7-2,CASSLAGRESYEQYF
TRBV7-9,CASSPGYVNTEAFF
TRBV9,CASSLGRVRNYGYTF
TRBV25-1,CASSATELIDTQYF
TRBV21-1,CASSNVADTEAFF
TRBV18,CASSPEQGALYGYTF
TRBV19,CASSDRVYEQYF
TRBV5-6,CASSLGGPYEQYF
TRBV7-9,CASSSGGPRGGNTIYF
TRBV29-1,CSASGGRGTGELFF
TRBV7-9,CASSPRLTSGNTIYF
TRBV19,CASRPDRGTEAFF
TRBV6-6,CASSRDRLSYEQYF
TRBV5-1,CASRTGTTNSDEQFF
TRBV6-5,CASSSPTGRAGNTIYF
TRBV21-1,CASSPGRGGNQPQHF